A single T cell receptor beta chain is shown here with its context. The target antigen is unknown. V was pared by 4 bases and J by 3 bases, with 10 bases between. CDR3 size: 13 residues. Germline V gene data show CDR1 as MGHDK and CDR2 as SYGVNS. The data were obtained in a study of OX40 agonist ivuxolimab in advanced cancers. Study details: A partial response was reached by three patients: one with hepatocellular carcinoma and two with cutaneous melanoma.

Produced via immunoSEQ multiplex PCR; TCRdb's table is partial and in-frame only. The data show roughly 20,000 clones, approximately 83% seen once. Study-wide findings and caveats: Average numbers of expanded clones were greater in CD8+ T cells than in CD4+.

V gene TRBV25-1 combines with J gene TRBJ2-7; D is possibly TRBD2 (6 bases). The sequence came from an adult with an advanced solid tumor such as melanoma, head and neck, liver or kidney cancer. Sequenced here: CD4+ or CD8+ T cells sorted from blood, sampled in a trial of the OX40 agonist ivuxolimab. The CDR3 reads CASSATSSYEQYF. Written as DNA, the CDR3 is TGTGCCAGCAGTGCTACTAGCAGCTACGAGCAGTACTTC.